A selection of T cell receptor beta chains follows, all from one sample in a study of blood T cells in healthy people across ages. TCRdb recomputed calls from the 5' RACE reads with MiXCR, one row per CDR3 protein. This table holds roughly 1.9 million distinct CDR3 sequences, around 40% found once. Sequencing input: blood. These receptors all come from a human donor in good health. Both conserved end residues are part of each CDR3. A D gene is named only where the DNA matches it firmly. Expanded clones are given a class, and other clones once, few, many or no size at all.

d_call: TRBD1
j_call: TRBJ2-1
clone_size: -
v_call: TRBV2
cdr3_nt: TGTGCCAGCAGTGAAACAGGGGGCTGGGAGCAGTTCTTC
cdr3_aa: CASSETGGWEQFF

d_call: -
j_call: TRBJ2-3
clone_size: -
v_call: TRBV7-2
cdr3_nt: TGTGCCAGCGCGGGGCGGGGGCCACCAGATACGCAGTATTTT
cdr3_aa: CASAGRGPPDTQYF

d_call: -
j_call: TRBJ2-7
clone_size: -
v_call: TRBV27
cdr3_nt: TGTGCCAGCAGTTTTATCGGGATCGACGAGCAGTACTTC
cdr3_aa: CASSFIGIDEQYF

d_call: TRBD1
j_call: TRBJ1-2
clone_size: once
v_call: TRBV6-1
cdr3_nt: TGTGCCAGCAGTGGGGTACGGGACAGGGGTCTCTATGGCCACACCTTC
cdr3_aa: CASSGVRDRGLYGHTF

d_call: TRBD2
j_call: TRBJ2-1
clone_size: -
v_call: TRBV5-1
cdr3_nt: TGCGCCAGCAGCTTGGGGCCGGCGGGGGGTTCCTACAATGAGCAGTTCTTC
cdr3_aa: CASSLGPAGGSYNEQFF

d_call: -
j_call: TRBJ2-3
clone_size: -
v_call: TRBV7-2
cdr3_nt: TGTGCCAGCACCCTACAGGGTCCCACAGATACGCAGTATTTT
cdr3_aa: CASTLQGPTDTQYF

d_call: -
j_call: TRBJ1-4
clone_size: once
v_call: TRBV29-1
cdr3_nt: TGCAGCGTTGGCGACGGGACAACTAATGAAAAACTGTTTTTT
cdr3_aa: CSVGDGTTNEKLFF

d_call: TRBD1
j_call: TRBJ2-5
clone_size: -
v_call: TRBV28
cdr3_nt: TGTGCCAGCATCAGGGGGTCCGGGCGAGAGACCCAGTACTTT
cdr3_aa: CASIRGSGRETQYF

d_call: -
j_call: TRBJ1-1
clone_size: -
v_call: TRBV7-9
cdr3_nt: TGTGCCAGCAGCTGGGGCGGGCAAGGAGCTTTCTTT
cdr3_aa: CASSWGGQGAFF

d_call: -
j_call: TRBJ1-5
clone_size: -
v_call: TRBV12-3/TRBV12-4
cdr3_nt: TGTGCCAGCAGTCCTGACATGGGGGGCCAGCCCCAGCATTTT
cdr3_aa: CASSPDMGGQPQHF

d_call: TRBD1
j_call: TRBJ1-4
clone_size: -
v_call: TRBV2
cdr3_nt: TGTGCCAGCAGAAAACCGGGACAGTGGAATGAAAAACTGTTTTTT
cdr3_aa: CASRKPGQWNEKLFF

d_call: TRBD1
j_call: TRBJ2-3
clone_size: -
v_call: TRBV7-2
cdr3_nt: TGTGCCAGCAGCCCCCCAGCAGGGGGCGGCACAGATACGCAGTATTTT
cdr3_aa: CASSPPAGGGTDTQYF

d_call: -
j_call: TRBJ1-4
clone_size: -
v_call: TRBV15
cdr3_nt: TGTGCCACCAGCAGGGTTCTTAATGAAAAACTGTTTTTT
cdr3_aa: CATSRVLNEKLFF

d_call: -
j_call: TRBJ1-1
clone_size: -
v_call: TRBV6-1
cdr3_nt: TGTGCCAGCAGTGAAGCCAACACTGAAGCTTTCTTT
cdr3_aa: CASSEANTEAFF

d_call: -
j_call: TRBJ2-5
clone_size: few
v_call: TRBV29-1
cdr3_nt: TGCAGCGTTGAGCATGGGCCCCAAGAGACCCAGTACTTC
cdr3_aa: CSVEHGPQETQYF

d_call: -
j_call: TRBJ1-1
clone_size: few
v_call: TRBV12-3/TRBV12-4
cdr3_nt: TGTGCCAGCAGAACAGGGTGGGGGAACACTGAAGCTTTCTTT
cdr3_aa: CASRTGWGNTEAFF

d_call: TRBD1
j_call: TRBJ2-5
clone_size: many
v_call: TRBV6-6
cdr3_nt: TGTGCCAGCAGTTATCGTACGTCCGGGACAGCCCAAGAGACCCAGTACTTC
cdr3_aa: CASSYRTSGTAQETQYF

d_call: -
j_call: TRBJ2-1
clone_size: -
v_call: TRBV6-2/TRBV6-3
cdr3_nt: TGTGCCAGCAGTTACCCGACTTGGGCCGAGGGGGGTGATGAGCAGTTCTTC
cdr3_aa: CASSYPTWAEGGDEQFF

d_call: -
j_call: TRBJ2-7
clone_size: -
v_call: TRBV6-5
cdr3_nt: TGTGCCAGCAGTAAAGACGGGATTTCCTACGAGCAGTACTTC
cdr3_aa: CASSKDGISYEQYF

d_call: -
j_call: TRBJ2-1
clone_size: -
v_call: TRBV19
cdr3_nt: TGTGCCAGTAGTCCAAACGGGCCCACCTTTGACAATGAGCAGTTCTTC
cdr3_aa: CASSPNGPTFDNEQFF

d_call: -
j_call: TRBJ1-5
clone_size: -
v_call: TRBV7-8
cdr3_nt: TGTGCCAGCAGCTGGGGCAGGGCCGTTGGTCAGCCCCAGCATTTT
cdr3_aa: CASSWGRAVGQPQHF

d_call: TRBD2
j_call: TRBJ2-6
clone_size: -
v_call: TRBV9
cdr3_nt: TGTGCCAGCAGCGTCGCCCCGGGAGGGGAAGGGGCCAACGTCCTGACTTTC
cdr3_aa: CASSVAPGGEGANVLTF

d_call: -
j_call: TRBJ1-2
clone_size: few
v_call: TRBV7-2
cdr3_nt: TGTGCCAGCAACCCACGTACAGCTTATGGCTACACCTTC
cdr3_aa: CASNPRTAYGYTF

d_call: TRBD1
j_call: TRBJ1-1
clone_size: -
v_call: TRBV6-2/TRBV6-3
cdr3_nt: TGTGCCAGCAGGTCAACAGGGGCAGAAGCTTTCTTT
cdr3_aa: CASRSTGAEAFF

d_call: -
j_call: TRBJ2-2
clone_size: few
v_call: TRBV6-5
cdr3_nt: TGTGCCAGCAGTTACGGGGGGCACGGGGAGCTGTTTTTT
cdr3_aa: CASSYGGHGELFF

d_call: TRBD1
j_call: TRBJ1-2
clone_size: few
v_call: TRBV29-1
cdr3_nt: TGCAGCGTTGAAGTTTCAGGGGGGGATAACACCTTC
cdr3_aa: CSVEVSGGDNTF

d_call: TRBD2
j_call: TRBJ2-3
clone_size: -
v_call: TRBV29-1
cdr3_nt: TGCAGCGTTGATGTTGCGGGGGGGGCCACAGATACGCAGTATTTT
cdr3_aa: CSVDVAGGATDTQYF

d_call: -
j_call: TRBJ2-5
clone_size: few
v_call: TRBV7-9
cdr3_nt: TGTGCCAGCAGCTTAACGGTAGATGGCCAGTACTTC
cdr3_aa: CASSLTVDGQYF

d_call: -
j_call: TRBJ2-4
clone_size: -
v_call: TRBV11-1
cdr3_nt: TGTGCCAGCAGCCCCGACAGGACAGCGAAAAACATTCAGTACTTC
cdr3_aa: CASSPDRTAKNIQYF

d_call: TRBD1
j_call: TRBJ2-1
clone_size: -
v_call: TRBV12-3/TRBV12-4
cdr3_nt: TGTGCCAGCAGTAACCCGGGACAGGGGGCTTGGCATGAGCAGTTCTTC
cdr3_aa: CASSNPGQGAWHEQFF

d_call: TRBD2
j_call: TRBJ2-5
clone_size: -
v_call: TRBV4-1
cdr3_nt: TGCGCCAGCAGCCAAGGCGGCGCTAGCGGGGGGTTGAAGACCCAGTACTTC
cdr3_aa: CASSQGGASGGLKTQYF

d_call: -
j_call: TRBJ2-5
clone_size: few
v_call: TRBV6-5
cdr3_nt: TGTACCAGCACCCAAGAAGAGACCCAGTACTTC
cdr3_aa: CTSTQEETQYF

d_call: -
j_call: TRBJ2-7
clone_size: -
v_call: TRBV20-1
cdr3_nt: TGCAGTACTAGAGAGAGGGGATCCTACGAGCAGTACTTC
cdr3_aa: CSTRERGSYEQYF

d_call: -
j_call: TRBJ2-7
clone_size: many
v_call: TRBV29-1
cdr3_nt: TGCAGCGTTGAAGATAGGTTAGTGCAGTACTTC
cdr3_aa: CSVEDRLVQYF

d_call: -
j_call: TRBJ2-1
clone_size: -
v_call: TRBV7-8
cdr3_nt: TGTGCCAGCAGCACCCTTGTAGCGGTCTCCTACAATGAGCAGTTCTTC
cdr3_aa: CASSTLVAVSYNEQFF